This T cell receptor beta chain comes out of a study of CD8+ T cells in alopecia areata. Background on the study: Treated patients were scored for severity by percent of scalp affected.

Extracted from the samples, RNA was reverse transcribed into cDNA to serve as the sequencing template. The method was immunoSEQ multiplex PCR; TCRdb's version includes in-frame clones alone and lacks a portion of them. The top ten clones hold 15% of a sample with 65,000 to 75,000 clones, 29% of them seen once. Study results and caveats: Amid tofacitinib therapy, many expanded lesional clones stayed present in scalp and blood.

Worth noting for this clone: The antigen remains unidentified.

Trimming stripped 3 bases from V and 1 base from J, with 4 bases between. The CDR3 length is 14 residues. Germline V lookup: CDR1 MNHEY, CDR2 SMNVEV (reference sequence). Treatment noted: oral pan-JAK inhibitor, 5-10 mg twice daily. PBMCs yielded sorted CD4+ and CD8+ T cells. The V call is TRBV27, the J call TRBJ2-6; no clear D. Material: CD8+ T cells sorted from blood, obtained at week 4, from a patient treated with tofacitinib. The TCR comes from a human donor with alopecia areata. The CDR3 DNA sequence: TGTGCCAGCAGTTTGGGATCTGGGGCCAACGTCCTGACTTTC. Its protein is CASSLGSGANVLTF.